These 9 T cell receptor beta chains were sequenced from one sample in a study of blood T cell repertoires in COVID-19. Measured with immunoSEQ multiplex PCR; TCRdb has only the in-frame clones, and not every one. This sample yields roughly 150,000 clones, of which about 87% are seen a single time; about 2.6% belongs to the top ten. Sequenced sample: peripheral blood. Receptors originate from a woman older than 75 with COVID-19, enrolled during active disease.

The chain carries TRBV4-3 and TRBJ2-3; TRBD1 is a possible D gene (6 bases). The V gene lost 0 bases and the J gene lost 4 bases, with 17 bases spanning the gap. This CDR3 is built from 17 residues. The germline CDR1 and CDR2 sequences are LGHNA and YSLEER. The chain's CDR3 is CASSQETGTLNPDTQYF. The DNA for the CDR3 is TGCGCCAGCAGCCAAGAAACCGGGACACTAAATCCAGATACGCAGTATTTT.

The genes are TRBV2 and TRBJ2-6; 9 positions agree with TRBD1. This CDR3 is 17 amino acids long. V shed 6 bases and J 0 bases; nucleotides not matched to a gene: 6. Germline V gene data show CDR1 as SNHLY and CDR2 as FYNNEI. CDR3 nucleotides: TGTGCCAGCAGGCCGGGACAGGGCTACTCTGGGGCCAACGTCCTGACTTTC. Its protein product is CASRPGQGYSGANVLTF.

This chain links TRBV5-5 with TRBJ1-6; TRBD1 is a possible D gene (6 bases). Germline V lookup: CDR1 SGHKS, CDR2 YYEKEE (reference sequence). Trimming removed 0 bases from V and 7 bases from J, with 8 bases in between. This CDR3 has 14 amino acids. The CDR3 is CASSLGTANSPLHF. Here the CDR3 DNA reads TGTGCCAGCAGCTTGGGGACAGCCAATTCACCCCTCCACTTT.

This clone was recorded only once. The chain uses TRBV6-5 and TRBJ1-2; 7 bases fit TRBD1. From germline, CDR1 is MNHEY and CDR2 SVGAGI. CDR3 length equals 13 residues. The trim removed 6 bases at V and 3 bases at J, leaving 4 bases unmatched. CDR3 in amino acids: CASRGQGDYGYTF. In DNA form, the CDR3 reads TGTGCCAGCAGGGGGCAGGGGGACTATGGCTACACCTTC.

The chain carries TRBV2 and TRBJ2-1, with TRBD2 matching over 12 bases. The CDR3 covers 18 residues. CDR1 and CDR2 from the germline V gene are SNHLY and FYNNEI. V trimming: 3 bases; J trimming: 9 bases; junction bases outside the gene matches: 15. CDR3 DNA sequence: TGTGCCAGCAGTGAGGAACTAGCGGGAGGAGCGACCATCAGTGAGCAGTTCTTC. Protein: CASSEELAGGATISEQFF.

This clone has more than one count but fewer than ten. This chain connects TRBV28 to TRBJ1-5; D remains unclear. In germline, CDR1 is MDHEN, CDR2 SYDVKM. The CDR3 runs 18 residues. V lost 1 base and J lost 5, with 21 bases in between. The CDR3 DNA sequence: TGTGCCAGCAGTTTATCCCGGCACCTACGGGAAGGATATCAGCCCCAGCATTTT. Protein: CASSLSRHLREGYQPQHF.

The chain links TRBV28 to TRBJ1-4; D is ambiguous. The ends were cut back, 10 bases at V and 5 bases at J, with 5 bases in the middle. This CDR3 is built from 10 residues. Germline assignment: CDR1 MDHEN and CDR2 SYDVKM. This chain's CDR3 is CATLNEKLFF. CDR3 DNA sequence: TGTGCCACCCTGAATGAAAAACTGTTTTTT.

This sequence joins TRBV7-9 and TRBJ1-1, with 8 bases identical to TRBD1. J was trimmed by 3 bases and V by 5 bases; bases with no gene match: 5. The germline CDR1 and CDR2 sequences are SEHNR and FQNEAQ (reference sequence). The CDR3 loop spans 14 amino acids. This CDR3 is CASSAGGWDTEAFF. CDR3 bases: TGTGCCAGCAGCGCAGGGGGCTGGGACACTGAAGCTTTCTTT.

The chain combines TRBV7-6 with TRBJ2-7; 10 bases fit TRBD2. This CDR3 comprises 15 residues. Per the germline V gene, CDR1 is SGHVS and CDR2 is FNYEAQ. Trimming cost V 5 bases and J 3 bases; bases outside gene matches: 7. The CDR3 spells CASSQSTSGIYEQYF. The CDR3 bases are TGTGCCAGCAGCCAAAGCACTAGCGGGATCTACGAGCAGTACTTC.